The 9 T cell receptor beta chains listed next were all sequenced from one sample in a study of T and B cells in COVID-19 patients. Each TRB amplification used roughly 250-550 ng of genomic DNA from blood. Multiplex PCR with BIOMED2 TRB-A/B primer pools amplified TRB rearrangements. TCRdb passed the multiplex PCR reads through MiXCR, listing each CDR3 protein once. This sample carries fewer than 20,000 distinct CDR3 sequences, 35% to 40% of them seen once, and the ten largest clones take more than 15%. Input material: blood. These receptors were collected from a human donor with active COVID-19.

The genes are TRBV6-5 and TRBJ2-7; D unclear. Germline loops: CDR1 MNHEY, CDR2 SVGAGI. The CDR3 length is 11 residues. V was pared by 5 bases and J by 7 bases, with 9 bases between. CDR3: CASSVVGEQYV. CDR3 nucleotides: TGTGCCAGCAGTGTAGTGGGTGAGCAGTACGTC.

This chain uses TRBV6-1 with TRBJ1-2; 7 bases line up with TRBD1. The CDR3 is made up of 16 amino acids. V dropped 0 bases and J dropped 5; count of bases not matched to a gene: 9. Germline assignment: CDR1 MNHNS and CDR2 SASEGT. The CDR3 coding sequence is TGTGCCAGCAGTGAAGCGGTGGGACAGAGACTGTATGGCTACACCTTC. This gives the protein CASSEAVGQRLYGYTF.

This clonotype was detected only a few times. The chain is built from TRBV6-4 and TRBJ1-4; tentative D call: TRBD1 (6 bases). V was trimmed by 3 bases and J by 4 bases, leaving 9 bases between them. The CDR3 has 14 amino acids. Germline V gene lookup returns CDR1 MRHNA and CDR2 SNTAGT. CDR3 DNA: TGTGCCAGCAGTGAGGGGGCTGGTAATGAAAAACTGTTTTTT. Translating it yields CASSEGAGNEKLFF.

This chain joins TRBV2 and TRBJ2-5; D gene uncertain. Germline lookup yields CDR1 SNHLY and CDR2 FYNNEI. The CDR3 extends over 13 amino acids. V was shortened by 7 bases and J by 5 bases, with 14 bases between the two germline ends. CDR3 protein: CASTPQIEETQYF. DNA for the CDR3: TGTGCCAGCACGCCCCAGATCGAGGAGACCCAGTACTTC. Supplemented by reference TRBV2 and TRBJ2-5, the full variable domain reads EPEVTQTPSHQVTQMGQEVILRCVPISNHLYFYWYRQILGQKVEFLVSFYNNEISEKSEIFDDQFSVERPDGSNFTLKIRSTKLEDSAMYFCASTPQIEETQYFGPGTRLLVL.

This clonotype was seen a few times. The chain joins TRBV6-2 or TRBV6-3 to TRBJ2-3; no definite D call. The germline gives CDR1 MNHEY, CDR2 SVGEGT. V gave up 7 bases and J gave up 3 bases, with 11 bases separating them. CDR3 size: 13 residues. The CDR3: CASNRPGTDTQYF. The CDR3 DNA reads TGTGCCAGCAACCGACCTGGGACAGATACGCAGTATTTT.

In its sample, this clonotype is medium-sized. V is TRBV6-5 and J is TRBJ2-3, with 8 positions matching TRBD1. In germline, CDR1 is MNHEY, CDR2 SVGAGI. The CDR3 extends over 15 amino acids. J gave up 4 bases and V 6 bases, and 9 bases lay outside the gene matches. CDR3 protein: CASSQDRAGADTQYF. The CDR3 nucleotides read TGTGCCAGCAGCCAGGACAGGGCGGGCGCAGATACGCAGTATTTT.

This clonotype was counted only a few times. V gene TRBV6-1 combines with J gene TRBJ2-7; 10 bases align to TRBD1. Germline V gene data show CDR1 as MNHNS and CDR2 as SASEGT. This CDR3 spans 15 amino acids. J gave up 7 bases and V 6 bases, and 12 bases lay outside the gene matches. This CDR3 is CASSGGQGVLGEQYF. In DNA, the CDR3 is TGTGCCAGCAGCGGAGGACAGGGGGTATTGGGAGAGCAGTACTTC.

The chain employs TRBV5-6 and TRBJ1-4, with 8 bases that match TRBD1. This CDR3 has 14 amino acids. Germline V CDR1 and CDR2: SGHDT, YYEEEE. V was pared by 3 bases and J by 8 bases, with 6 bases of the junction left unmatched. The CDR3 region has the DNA TGTGCCAGCAGCTGGGGACAGGTGGGAGAAAAACTGTTTTTT. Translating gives CASSWGQVGEKLFF.

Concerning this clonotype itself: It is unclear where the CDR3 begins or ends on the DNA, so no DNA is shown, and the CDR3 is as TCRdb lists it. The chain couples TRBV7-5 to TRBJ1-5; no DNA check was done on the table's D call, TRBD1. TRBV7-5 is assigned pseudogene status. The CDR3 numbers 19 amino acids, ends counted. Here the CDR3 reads CISVSEAAQKDRGNQPQHF.